Below are 20 T cell receptor beta chains sequenced from a single sample in a study of T cell responses to AZD1222 COVID-19 vaccine. The table came from immunoSEQ multiplex PCR; TCRdb's copy has only in-frame clones and leaves some out. The sample yields 55,000 to 75,000 clones, roughly 85% seen once. The sample consisted of peripheral blood, taken on day 0 of AZD1222 vaccination. The receptors originated from an adult in good health.

The CDR3 nucleotides read TGTGCCAGCAGTTACGGACAGAACTACGAGCAGTACTTC. Encoded protein: CASSYGQNYEQYF. The rearrangement uses TRBV12-3 or TRBV12-4 and TRBJ2-7; possibly TRBD1 for D (6 bases). Deletions cut 4 bases from V and 3 bases from J, with 10 bases between. This CDR3 has 13 residues.

V usage is TRBV5-1 and J usage is TRBJ2-5; D gene ambiguous. The CDR3 length is 12 residues. Germline V lookup: CDR1 SGHRS, CDR2 YFSETQ. V lost 0 bases, J lost 4 bases, and 4 bases lay in between. Written as DNA, the CDR3 is TGCGCCAGCAGCTTGGACAGAGAGACCCAGTACTTC. Its translation: CASSLDRETQYF.

The J gene is TRBJ1-2, the V gene TRBV18, with 10 bases matching TRBD1. Germline lookup yields CDR1 KGHSH and CDR2 LQKENI. Trimming took 3 bases from V and 7 from J; bases not matched to a gene: 5. This CDR3 has 14 amino acids. The chain's CDR3 is CASSPLDRGPGYTF. DNA of the CDR3: TGTGCCAGCTCACCCCTCGACAGGGGGCCTGGCTACACCTTC.

The chain uses TRBV10-3 and TRBJ1-2, with TRBD1 matching 8 bases. V shed 2 bases and J 4 bases; nucleotides not matched to a gene: 3. Germline V lookup: CDR1 ENHRY, CDR2 SYGVKD. The CDR3 length is 14 residues. The CDR3 nucleotides are TGTGCCATCAGTGAGGGACAGGGAGGCTATGGCTACACCTTC. Translated: CAISEGQGGYGYTF.

The chain recombines TRBV6-6 with TRBJ2-7; D gene unclear. The CDR3 totals 13 residues. Germline CDR1 is MNHNY and CDR2 is SVGAGI (reference sequence). Between the trimmed V and J ends, which lost 8 bases and 6 bases, there was a span of 17 bases. This CDR3 reads CASGRSGVVEQYF. For the CDR3, the DNA is TGTGCCAGCGGTAGGAGTGGAGTTGTCGAGCAGTACTTC.

The V call is TRBV9, the J call TRBJ1-1, with 10 bases fitting TRBD1. There are 15 residues in the CDR3. The V gene end was trimmed by 0 bases and the J gene end by 3 bases; junction bases not matched to a gene: 2. The germline V gene encodes CDR1 SGDLS and CDR2 YYNGEE. The CDR3 DNA reads TGTGCCAGCAGCGTAGAGGGGACAGGGGACACTGAAGCTTTCTTT. Translation: CASSVEGTGDTEAFF.

The chain recombines TRBV20-1 with TRBJ1-2, with a weak D call TRBD1 (5 bases). V lost 6 bases, J lost 13 bases, and 15 bases lay in between. The CDR3 has 10 amino acids. Germline lookup yields CDR1 DFQATT and CDR2 SNEGSKA (reference sequence). The CDR3 DNA follows: TGCAGTGCCCATGAGGGGACGAGCACCTTC. This translates into CSAHEGTSTF.

This clone has only one observation. The CDR3 DNA reads as TGTGCCAGCAGAGCGTATTCCAAAAACATTCAGTACTTC. Protein sequence: CASRAYSKNIQYF. This chain connects TRBV6-6 to TRBJ2-4; D remains ambiguous. This CDR3 region has 13 residues. The germline V gene has CDR1 MNHNY and CDR2 SVGAGI (reference sequence). V was shortened by 6 bases and J by 2 bases, with 8 bases between the two germline ends.

The rearrangement links TRBV2 to TRBJ1-2, with 8 bases identical to TRBD1. The CDR3 is 14 residues long. The trim removed 6 bases at V and 4 bases at J, leaving 7 bases unmatched. Germline V gene sequence: CDR1 SNHLY, CDR2 FYNNEI. CDR3 nucleotides: TGTGCCAGCAGCCCTCAGGGGGCAGGCTATGGCTACACCTTC. It encodes CASSPQGAGYGYTF.

The chain employs TRBV9 and TRBJ1-2; 7 positions match TRBD1. Trimming cost V 0 bases and J 5 bases; bases outside gene matches: 4. The CDR3 extends over 14 amino acids. Germline V gene data show CDR1 as SGDLS and CDR2 as YYNGEE. In DNA form, the CDR3 reads TGTGCCAGCAGCGTAGTCGGGACAGAGTATGGCTACACCTTC. It encodes CASSVVGTEYGYTF. Full variable domain (rest looked up from reference TRBV9 and TRBJ1-2): DSGVTQTPKHLITATGQRVTLRCSPRSGDLSVYWYQQSLDQGLQFLIQYYNGEERAKGNILERFSAQQFPDLHSELNLSSLELGDSALYFCASSVVGTEYGYTFGSGTRLTVV.

The chain recombines TRBV5-6 with TRBJ1-1; TRBD1 matches at 7 bases. Germline values: CDR1 SGHDT, CDR2 YYEEEE. CDR3 length: 13 amino acids. The V segment lost 0 bases and the J segment 5 bases; nucleotides outside the gene matches: 1. This CDR3 is CASSLGRGTEAFF. CDR3 nucleotide sequence: TGTGCCAGCAGCTTGGGCAGGGGGACTGAAGCTTTCTTT.

V is TRBV12-5 and J is TRBJ1-1; D not certain. The CDR3 loop spans 15 amino acids. V was cut by 1 base and J by 0 bases, with 9 bases left in between. Per the germline V gene, CDR1 is LGHNT and CDR2 is FRNRAP. The CDR3 coding sequence is TGTGCTAGTGGTTTGGGAGTAGCGCTGAACACTGAAGCTTTCTTT. Protein product: CASGLGVALNTEAFF.

The chain couples TRBV5-6 to TRBJ2-5; D remains ambiguous. Trimming removed 4 bases from V and 1 base from J, with 17 bases in between. The germline gives CDR1 SGHDT, CDR2 YYEEEE. This CDR3 spans 16 amino acids. The CDR3 loop is CASSPILGAPQETQYF. Written as DNA, the CDR3 is TGTGCCAGCAGCCCCATCCTCGGAGCGCCCCAAGAGACCCAGTACTTC.

The chain employs TRBV9 and TRBJ1-2; D possibly corresponds to TRBD1 (5 bases). Looked up from germline, CDR1 is SGDLS and CDR2 is YYNGEE. The length of the CDR3 is 13 residues. V was shortened by 3 bases and J by 2 bases, with 8 bases between the two germline ends. CDR3 nucleotide sequence: TGTGCCAGCAGCGCACAGGCAAACTATGGCTACACCTTC. This translates into CASSAQANYGYTF.

J is TRBJ1-1 and V is TRBV19; D not certain. Germline-derived CDR1 and CDR2 are LNHDA and SQIVND (reference sequence). V shed 2 bases and J shed 4 bases, with 20 bases lying between them. CDR3 size: 17 residues. Written as DNA, the CDR3 is TGTGCCAGTAGTATACCCCGTCTAAATGTGGGTGGCACTGAAGCTTTCTTT. Translating it yields CASSIPRLNVGGTEAFF.

This clone was counted once. The junction does not match germline at one end; this may be a read error. This rearrangement joins TRBV19 to TRBJ2-2; D assignment may be TRBD1 or TRBD2 (5 bases each). CDR1 is LNHDA, CDR2 SQIVND, per germline (reference sequence). The length of the CDR3 is 14 residues. CDR3 region: CASTGAVNTGELFF. The CDR3 DNA follows: TGTGCAAGTACCGGGGCTGTGAACACCGGGGAGCTGTTTTTT.

The rearrangement links TRBV5-4 to TRBJ2-1; 11 bases are shared with TRBD2. CDR3 length: 13 amino acids. With 4 bases clipped from V and 10 bases from J, the junction kept 4 bases outside the gene matches. In germline, CDR1 is SGHNT, CDR2 YYREEE (reference sequence). This chain's CDR3 is CASSRVAGGEQFF. The CDR3 region has the DNA TGTGCCAGCAGCCGAGTAGCGGGAGGGGAGCAGTTCTTC.

This sequence joins TRBV30 and TRBJ2-1; D remains ambiguous. Looked up from germline, CDR1 is GTSNPN and CDR2 is SVGIG (reference sequence). The ends were cut back, 6 bases at V and 4 bases at J, with 16 bases in the middle. This CDR3 comprises 14 residues. The CDR3 DNA follows: TGTGCCTGCGTTAGAGAGCTCAATTACAATGAGCAGTTCTTC. It codes for CACVRELNYNEQFF.

The V gene is TRBV5-1, the J gene TRBJ2-1; weak D call: TRBD2 (5 bases). Germline CDR1 SGHRS, CDR2 YFSETQ. Trimming cost V 2 bases and J 5 bases, with 17 bases left between them. This CDR3 spans 16 amino acids. The CDR3 bases are TGCGCCAGCAGCTTTACGCGGGCCTCAAGTGACAATGAGCAGTTCTTC. It translates to CASSFTRASSDNEQFF. The full variable domain, its missing parts supplied by reference TRBV5-1 and TRBJ2-1, is KAGVTQTPRYLIKTRGQQVTLSCSPISGHRSVSWYQQTPGQGLQFLFEYFSETQRNKGNFPGRFSGRQFSNSRSEMNVSTLELGDSALYLCASSFTRASSDNEQFFGPGTRLTVL.

V and J are TRBV5-8 and TRBJ1-1, with no clear D. Germline V lookup: CDR1 SGHTS, CDR2 YDEGEE. V was cut by 4 bases and J by 7 bases, with 8 bases left in between. This CDR3 has 11 amino acids. The CDR3 nucleotides read TGTGCCAGCAGCGTCCTTTATGAAGCTTTCTTT. Translation gives CASSVLYEAFF.